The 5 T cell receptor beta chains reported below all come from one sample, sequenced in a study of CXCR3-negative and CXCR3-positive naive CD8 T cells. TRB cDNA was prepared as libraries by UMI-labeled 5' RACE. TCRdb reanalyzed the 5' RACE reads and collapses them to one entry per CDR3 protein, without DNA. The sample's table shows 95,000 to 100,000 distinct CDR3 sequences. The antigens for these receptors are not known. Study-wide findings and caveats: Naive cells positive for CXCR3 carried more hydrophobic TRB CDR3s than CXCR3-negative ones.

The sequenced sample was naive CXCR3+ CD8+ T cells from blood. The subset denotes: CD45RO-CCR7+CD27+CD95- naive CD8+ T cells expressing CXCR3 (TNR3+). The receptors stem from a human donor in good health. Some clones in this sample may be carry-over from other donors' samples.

The CDR3 region is CASSGYHRTGANTEAFF. The chain carries TRBV14 and TRBJ1-1; the TRBD1 assignment by TCRdb is unverifiable without DNA. Germline V gene sequence: CDR1 SGHDN, CDR2 FVKESK. The CDR3 is 17 residues long.

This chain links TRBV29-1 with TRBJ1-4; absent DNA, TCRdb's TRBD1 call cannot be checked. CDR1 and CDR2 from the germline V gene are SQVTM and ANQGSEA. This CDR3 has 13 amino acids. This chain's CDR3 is CSVETGGREKLFF.

CDR3 sequence: CASSYEGAPADTQYF. This chain joins TRBV6-6 and TRBJ2-3; TCRdb picks TRBD1, but there is no DNA to check that call. This CDR3 region has 15 residues. CDR1 and CDR2 (germline): MNHNY, SVGAGI (reference sequence).

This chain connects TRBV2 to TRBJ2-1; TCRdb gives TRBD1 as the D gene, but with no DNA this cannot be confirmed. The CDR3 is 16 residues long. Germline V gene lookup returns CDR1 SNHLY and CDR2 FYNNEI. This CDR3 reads CASSTGTTSSYNEQFF. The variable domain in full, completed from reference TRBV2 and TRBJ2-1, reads EPEVTQTPSHQVTQMGQEVILRCVPISNHLYFYWYRQILGQKVEFLVSFYNNEISEKSEIFDDQFSVERPDGSNFTLKIRSTKLEDSAMYFCASSTGTTSSYNEQFFGPGTRLTVL.

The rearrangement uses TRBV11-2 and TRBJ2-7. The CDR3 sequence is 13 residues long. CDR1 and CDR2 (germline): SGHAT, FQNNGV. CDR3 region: CASSLAYSYEQYF.